This T cell receptor beta chain was observed in a study of TIL therapy for anti-PD-1-resistant metastatic lung cancer (dated by TCRdb to the early 2020s). Describing the broader study: Tumors were harvested prior to any PD-1/PD-L1 blockade, after which nivolumab was administered to patients, and lymphodepletion, expanded TIL infusion and IL-2 were given to patients who progressed. Enrolled patients had a median age of about 50 years (range 38-75) and a median tumor PD-L1 proportion score of around 6%. Tumor and peripheral blood T cell receptor beta sequencing was used to track clonotypes across tumor, expanded TIL product and serial blood samples. Most of the cohort had lung adenocarcinoma, including a few EGFR-mutant tumors and two ALK-rearranged tumors, and half of the patients were either current or former smokers. A median non-synonymous tumor mutation burden of 1.5 mutations per megabase was determined across the cohort by whole-exome sequencing.

Measured from the cysteine to the phenylalanine, the CDR3 is 17 residues long. Only the CDR3 portion is preserved as DNA: 51 bases, with reading frame beginning at the first base. Trimming removed 1 base from V and 0 bases from J; the gene matches leave 2 bases unexplained. Based on the germline V gene (reference sequence), the CDR1 and CDR2 sequences are LGHDT and YNNKEL. Concerning this clone itself: It lacks a known antigen. It has no much larger one-base neighbor in the sample; base qualities were not kept.

What the time point label conveys for this sample: pre-treatment sample, taken before nivolumab and TIL therapy. Adults with stage 4 NSCLC were enrolled from October 2017 to January 2020 in a dual-center phase I trial. The samples were drawn from an open-label, single-arm phase I trial testing tumor-infiltrating lymphocyte therapy combined with nivolumab in advanced non-small cell lung cancer. Blood mononuclear cells from EDTA tubes were isolated by Ficoll gradient, snap-frozen as pellets, and DNA was extracted with a Qiagen mini-prep kit. Using bias-controlled multiplex PCR with the immunoSEQ v3 hsTCRB kit, the TCR beta CDR3 regions were amplified from genomic DNA. The TCR libraries were sequenced on an Illumina NextSeq 500 to about 2 million read pairs for survey level or roughly 4.5-6 million read pairs for deep level. Under the source paper's analysis protocol: V, D and J genes were assigned, non-productive sequences were removed, and clonality was reported by immunoSEQ Analyzer software. Repertoires were compared using productive Simpson clonality and Morisita overlap index of productive TRB rearrangements between infused TIL and blood. Absolute clonotype counts in blood were estimated as lymphocyte count times CD3+ fraction times the clone's productive frequency. The table was pulled from immuneACCESS by TCRdb, which kept in-frame rearrangements only. Such tables lose some clones; where checked, under half of the loss comes from unresolved V genes, and the rest has no known cause. V and J calls plus clone size are reproduced from that table; the DNA served to infer D and trimming. The sample yields 50,000 to 60,000 clones; 80% to 90% were counted once. The ten largest clones take up under 3% of the sample.

Broader findings and caveats from the paper: The baseline peripheral repertoire was partially replaced by infused TIL clonotypes, which then decayed over months, and no apparent association between persistence and response was found. The study protocol defined all tumor marker inferences as exploratory. Generalizability was limited because the cohort was highly selected, with more treatment-naive, never-smoker and oncogene-addicted patients included than is typical.

The origin of this receptor is a person between 25 and 80 years old with non-small cell lung cancer. The chain uses TRBV3-1 (or the pseudogene TRBV3-2) and TRBJ2-6, and 8 bases in between align with TRBD1. The specimen was blood, collected at baseline. The nucleotides are TGTGCCAGCAGCCAAGGACAGGGGACCTCTGGGGCCAACGTCCTGACTTTC. This translates into CASSQGQGTSGANVLTF.